This entry is about one TCR beta chain. The record originates from a study of T cells after yellow fever vaccination. The V and J ends lost 5 bases and 0 bases respectively, with 11 bases between them. CDR1 SGHNT and CDR2 YYREEE come from the germline V gene (reference sequence). The CDR3 totals 15 residues. Synthesis of TCR cDNA relied on 5'RACE template switching, which attached a universal primer site and UMIs. TCRdb processed the 5' RACE reads anew with MiXCR; each CDR3 protein has one entry. The profile shows hundreds of thousands of distinct CDR3 sequences, about a sixth of them singletons. This receptor was taken from a man between 18 and 29 years old who received the YFV17D yellow fever vaccine. The sequencing here drew on PBMCs, taken around 5 days after the first yellow fever vaccination. V usage is TRBV5-4 and J usage is TRBJ1-4, with D perhaps TRBD1 (6 bases). CDR3 residues: CASSVDSATNEKLFF. CDR3 sequence (DNA): TGTGCCAGCAGTGTGGACAGCGCAACTAATGAAAAACTGTTTTTT.